The rows below give T cell receptor beta chains drawn from one sample of a study of T-cell memory formation after mild COVID-19. One entry per CDR3 protein, called by TCRdb with MiXCR from the 5' RACE reads. Among some 270,000 distinct CDR3 sequences listed, over 15% were seen once. The sample was PBMCs or a T cell subset sorted from them (not recorded which). The receptors stem from an adult woman who had mild COVID-19 (a few samples of this study predate the infection). Cell type and time point are not known. CDR3s leave out the opening cysteine and the closing phenylalanine or tryptophan. D genes are given only for firm matches.

d_gene	v_gene	j_gene	len	CDR3aa
NA	TRBV27	TRBJ2-1	13	ASSPTAKLINEQF
NA	TRBV18	TRBJ2-7	12	ASSPLDDSYEQY
NA	TRBV18	TRBJ1-1	12	ASSPSSPNTEAF
TRBD2	TRBV7-2	TRBJ2-1	16	ASSFPRTSGGSYNEQF
TRBD1	TRBV18	TRBJ1-1	11	ASSGTGSTEAF
NA	TRBV7-6	TRBJ2-7	11	ASSSLTGNEQY
NA	TRBV7-2	TRBJ2-7	12	ASSLWSGSYEQY
TRBD2	TRBV20-1	TRBJ2-5	13	SAKLAGVPSETQY
NA	TRBV7-9	TRBJ1-1	15	ASSLERWGQMNTEAF
NA	TRBV12-3/TRBV12-4	TRBJ2-1	14	ASSLLRGPLYNEQF
NA	TRBV30	TRBJ1-1	16	AWTDRLKGARGNTEAF
TRBD1	TRBV11-2	TRBJ1-2	13	ASSLLDGTVYGYT
NA	TRBV28	TRBJ2-3	16	ASSFWAGTSPSPDTQY
TRBD2	TRBV9	TRBJ2-6	15	ASSVLAGGPGANVLT
TRBD2	TRBV7-2	TRBJ2-5	12	ASSLLAYQETQY
NA	TRBV12-3/TRBV12-4	TRBJ2-5	11	ASSGTNWETQY
NA	TRBV12-3/TRBV12-4	TRBJ2-3	15	ASSSDSTGYGTDTQY
TRBD1	TRBV5-1	TRBJ2-3	12	ASKQGAGTDTQY
TRBD1	TRBV7-9	TRBJ2-3	11	ASSLNRGDTQY
NA	TRBV7-2	TRBJ2-1	13	ASSLRGVSYNEQF
TRBD1	TRBV11-2	TRBJ1-1	12	ASSPNRGRTEAF
TRBD1	TRBV5-8	TRBJ2-1	13	ASRRDRGQHNEQF
NA	TRBV6-6	TRBJ1-1	11	ASSFRLNTEAF
TRBD2	TRBV27	TRBJ2-2	14	ASSLAGGQGTGELF
NA	TRBV6-2/TRBV6-3	TRBJ2-3	11	ASGREATDTQY
TRBD1	TRBV10-3	TRBJ1-2	12	AISETGANYGYT
NA	TRBV5-1	TRBJ1-5	16	ASSLAVIVELGNQPQH
NA	TRBV27	TRBJ1-2	13	ASSSTGTFNYGYT
NA	TRBV7-9	TRBJ1-4	14	ASSLQKFRKGEKLF
NA	TRBV4-2	TRBJ1-1	11	ASSLALNTEAF
TRBD1	TRBV6-5	TRBJ2-1	12	ASRTDRGPNEQF
NA	TRBV12-3/TRBV12-4	TRBJ2-2	12	ASSLGPPAGELF
TRBD2	TRBV4-1	TRBJ2-3	14	ASRAAGGGSTDTQY
NA	TRBV3-1	TRBJ2-4	12	ASSHPAVADIQY
NA	TRBV6-6	TRBJ1-1	10	ASEGFGTEAF
TRBD1	TRBV9	TRBJ2-7	11	ASSVQGADEQY
NA	TRBV28	TRBJ1-5	14	ASRKTGSPFNQPQH
TRBD2	TRBV9	TRBJ2-3	13	ASSVLYGGEDTQY
NA	TRBV20-1	TRBJ2-7	9	SAGTSYEQY
NA	TRBV29-1	TRBJ2-1	10	SVRWGIDEQF
NA	TRBV4-1	TRBJ1-2	12	ASSNPGFNYGYT
NA	TRBV5-4	TRBJ1-4	13	ASSLRAGGNEKLF
TRBD2	TRBV7-2	TRBJ2-1	13	ASSSYSGRNNEQF
TRBD2	TRBV20-1	TRBJ2-3	11	SAWTSGGDTQY
TRBD2	TRBV20-1	TRBJ2-1	16	SASSGTSGSMSYNEQF
NA	TRBV6-1	TRBJ2-3	11	ASRSRGSDTQY
TRBD2	TRBV20-1	TRBJ2-2	13	SARVAGGHTGELF
NA	TRBV15	TRBJ1-3	14	ATSREGRTTGNTIY
NA	TRBV4-2	TRBJ1-6	13	ASSQVGGGNSPLH
NA	TRBV6-5	TRBJ1-4	12	ASSPQWGNEKLF
NA	TRBV6-2/TRBV6-3	TRBJ2-5	9	ASGDSYAQY
NA	TRBV5-5	TRBJ1-1	12	ASSYRDMGTEAF
NA	TRBV5-1	TRBJ2-2	11	ASSVSNTGELF
NA	TRBV20-1	TRBJ1-2	11	SARDRHTYGYT
NA	TRBV4-1	TRBJ1-1	15	ASSRRKGGLIDTEAF